The clone carrying this TCR beta chain turned up a few times. The antigen remains unidentified. The source of the sample is a study of cytomegalovirus exposure and HLA in healthy donors. PCR used 60 Vbeta primers and 13 Jbeta primers. The protocol was immunoSEQ multiplex PCR, while the TCRdb copy is restricted to in-frame clones and leaves out a portion. The data contain around 140,000 clones, under 75% of them seen just once; the ten biggest clones take up roughly 2.5%. Study-wide findings and caveats: The likely explanation for a cluster of highly shared sequence variants was sequencing artifact.

In germline, CDR1 is LGHNA, CDR2 YSLEER. The V segment lost 4 bases and the J segment 0 bases; nucleotides outside the gene matches: 3. The CDR3 totals 14 residues. The specimen was PBMCs. The TCR sequence derives from a woman aged 40-49 years in good health and CMV-seronegative. The chain employs TRBV4-3 and TRBJ2-7; 7 bases agree with TRBD1. The CDR3 is CASSLDRDSYEQYF. CDR3 sequence (DNA): TGCGCCAGCAGCCTCGACAGGGACTCCTACGAGCAGTACTTC.